This TCR beta chain was found in a study of cytomegalovirus exposure and HLA in healthy donors. The study, taken as a whole, reports: Prior analysis indicated that the majority of TCR beta V segments exhibited productivity approximately 87% or approximately 30% of the time. Common viral pathogens seemed to be connected with several of the most significant clusters, according to a later analysis. Rare TCR sequences dominated, though some public TCRs recurred in many donors.

PCR employed 60 Vbeta and 13 Jbeta primers. Assay: immunoSEQ multiplex PCR; the TCRdb copy retains only in-frame clones and omits some. The repertoire consists of some 200,000 clones, with 80% occurring once and the leading ten covering approximately 6.3%. Comment on this clone: The target antigen is unknown.

This clonotype originated in a man aged 40-49 years in good health and CMV-seropositive. Sample: PBMCs.

The DNA of the CDR3 is TGTGCCAGCAGCTTAGCTAAGACAACCCCGCAGTATTTT. Translating gives CASSLAKTTPQYF. The chain joins TRBV7-3 to TRBJ2-3; D is unresolved. The CDR3 is 13 residues long. Trimming pared 2 bases from V and 10 bases from J, leaving 13 bases between. Germline V gene data show CDR1 as SGHTA and CDR2 as FQGTGA.